Each of the 3 T cell receptor beta chains below was sequenced from the same sample in a study of response to subunit inactivated influenza vaccine. TCRdb ran MiXCR on the RT-PCR reads and lists one entry per CDR3 protein. The table records about 700,000 distinct CDR3 sequences, approximately 14% of them present only once. This specimen consisted of PBMCs from blood, obtained 11 to 12 days after vaccination. Every receptor here comes from a man in his forties or fifties who received an inactivated influenza vaccine.

The chain employs TRBV3-1 and TRBJ2-3, with 7 bases identical to TRBD1. The trim removed 3 bases at V and 4 bases at J, leaving 4 bases unmatched. This CDR3 contains 14 residues. Germline V gene data show CDR1 as LGHDT and CDR2 as YNNKEL (reference sequence). CDR3 amino acids: CASSQSQGPDTQYF. The CDR3 region has the DNA TGTGCCAGCAGCCAGTCACAGGGGCCAGATACGCAGTATTTT.

This clonotype was found a few times. The rearrangement uses TRBV20-1 and TRBJ2-3, with no clear D. From germline, CDR1 is DFQATT and CDR2 SNEGSKA (reference sequence). There are 14 residues in the CDR3. V lost 5 bases, J lost 2 bases, and 14 bases lay in between. CDR3 sequence: CSAEKSGPTDTQYF. CDR3 in DNA: TGCAGTGCTGAGAAATCCGGTCCCACAGATACGCAGTATTTT.

This clonotype has only a few counts. At one boundary the junction diverges from the germline segment, which might be a read error. The chain is built from TRBV7-7 and TRBJ2-2; 8 bases map to TRBD2. The CDR3 has 18 residues. CDR1 SSHAT and CDR2 FNYEAQ come from the germline V gene (reference sequence). Here the CDR3 DNA reads TGTGCTAGCAGTTCCTTCCTAGCCGGGGGGGCTAACACCGGGGAGCTGTTTTTT. Encoded protein: CASSSFLAGGANTGELFF.